The 18 T cell receptor beta chains below were found in one sample sequenced in a study of human thymus T cells. It was from resections taken during corrective heart surgery that the thymus tissue came. Produced via immunoSEQ multiplex PCR; TCRdb's table is partial and in-frame only. The table shows some 120,000 clones, with around 94% occurring only once. The sequencing sample was made of thymus tissue. These receptor sequences come from a boy under three years old with a congenital heart defect but otherwise immunologically healthy.

This sequence joins TRBV4-1 and TRBJ2-2, with D possibly TRBD2 on 6 matching bases. Trimming took 1 base from V and 6 from J, leaving 18 bases between them. Germline V CDR1 and CDR2: MGHRA, YSYEKL. This CDR3 has 17 amino acids. The CDR3 DNA sequence: TGCGCCAGCAGCCAAGTTTACAAGAATGAGCGGGCCGGGGAGCTGTTTTTT. Translating gives CASSQVYKNERAGELFF.

This chain links TRBV28 with TRBJ1-2; D call uncertain. The CDR3 contains 15 residues. Germline V gene lookup returns CDR1 MDHEN and CDR2 SYDVKM. The V end was cut by 3 bases, the J end by 5 bases, with 16 bases between. The CDR3, as DNA: TGTGCCAGCAGTTTGGATTACCCGAGATCGTATGGCTACACCTTC. It is translated as CASSLDYPRSYGYTF.

The CDR3 DNA is TGTGCCAGCAGCCCACGGTATCAGAAGACAGCGCCGAGGGAGCAGTACTTC. Its translation: CASSPRYQKTAPREQYF. The J gene is TRBJ2-7, the V gene TRBV21-1; the DNA was not used to check the table's D call, TRBD1. TRBV21-1 is designated a pseudogene. The CDR3 length is 17 residues.

About this clone: In the same sample, other DNA sequences code for this CDR3. V usage is TRBV20-1 and J usage is TRBJ1-1, with D uncertain. CDR1 and CDR2 (germline): DFQATT, SNEGSKA (reference sequence). The CDR3 extends over 10 amino acids. The germline V and J ends were trimmed by 6 bases and 4 bases, with 6 bases remaining between them. CDR3: CSAGTTEAFF. In DNA form, the CDR3 reads TGCAGTGCCGGAACCACTGAAGCTTTCTTT.

This CDR3 is CASSLTYDSGSYEQYF. CDR3 in DNA: TGTGCCAGCAGTCTGACATATGATAGCGGGTCCTACGAGCAGTACTTC. This chain joins TRBV28 and TRBJ2-7; 7 positions match TRBD2. J was trimmed by 1 base and V by 5 bases; bases with no gene match: 11. This CDR3 has 16 amino acids. Germline V lookup: CDR1 MDHEN, CDR2 SYDVKM.

The chain couples TRBV4-1 to TRBJ2-1; TRBD2 agrees at 12 bases. Looked up from germline, CDR1 is MGHRA and CDR2 is YSYEKL. This CDR3 region has 15 residues. V dropped 4 bases and J dropped 12; count of bases not matched to a gene: 10. This chain's CDR3 is CASSPTSGGSDGQFF. The CDR3 DNA reads TGCGCCAGCAGCCCGACTAGCGGGGGAAGCGATGGGCAGTTCTTC.

The chain combines TRBV4-1 with TRBJ2-2; 14 nucleotides agree with TRBD2. The V and J ends lost 0 bases and 0 bases, in that order; junction bases with no gene match: 12. The length of the CDR3 is 22 residues. Germline assignment: CDR1 MGHRA and CDR2 YSYEKL. The CDR3 coding sequence is TGCGCCAGCAGCCAAGATCTATTCGGGGGACTAGCGGGGGCCGCGAACACCGGGGAGCTGTTTTTT. The encoded protein is CASSQDLFGGLAGAANTGELFF.

The CDR3 sequence: CASSILPPGGGDTGELFF. As DNA, the CDR3 is TGTGCCAGTAGTATTTTGCCCCCCGGGGGGGGCGACACCGGGGAGCTGTTTTTT. The gene calls are TRBV19 and TRBJ2-2; 8 nucleotides match TRBD2. V lost 3 bases to trimming and J lost 3 bases; unmatched junction nucleotides: 12. Germline V gene data show CDR1 as LNHDA and CDR2 as SQIVND (reference sequence). This CDR3 is built from 18 residues.

The chain recombines TRBV19 with TRBJ2-5, with 7 bases that match TRBD2. This CDR3 has 17 residues. Germline CDR1 reads LNHDA; CDR2 reads SQIVND (reference sequence). Trimming cost V 5 bases and J 4 bases; bases outside gene matches: 16. The CDR3 coding sequence is TGTGCCAGTAGTCCCTCCCTGACTAGCTGGGTGCTAGAGACCCAGTACTTC. This gives the protein CASSPSLTSWVLETQYF.

CDR3 sequence: CASSSGPGGYGYTF. The DNA of the CDR3 is TGTGCCAGCAGCTCGGGACCAGGAGGCTATGGCTACACCTTC. The V and J genes are TRBV5-8 and TRBJ1-2, with D perhaps TRBD1 (5 bases). Germline V gene data show CDR1 as SGHTS and CDR2 as YDEGEE. With 3 bases removed from V and 4 bases from J, the gap between germline ends came to 13 bases. The CDR3 runs to 14 residues.

The CDR3: CAWSVGIETQYF. In DNA, the CDR3 is TGTGCCTGGAGTGTAGGGATCGAGACCCAGTACTTC. The chain is built from TRBV30 and TRBJ2-5; D ambiguous. The germline V and J ends were trimmed by 0 bases and 5 bases, with 7 bases remaining between them. Germline CDR1 reads GTSNPN; CDR2 reads SVGIG (reference sequence). CDR3 length: 12 residues.

The V call is TRBV5-5, the J call TRBJ2-2; D possibly uses TRBD1 or TRBD2 (7 bases each). Germline CDR1 reads SGHKS; CDR2 reads YYEKEE (reference sequence). The CDR3 covers 17 residues. V lost 4 bases, J lost 6 bases, and 22 bases lay in between. The CDR3 sequence: CASSPPDDREGSGELFF. In DNA, the CDR3 is TGTGCCAGCAGCCCCCCGGACGACAGGGAGGGTTCCGGGGAGCTGTTTTTT. Full variable domain (rest looked up from reference TRBV5-5 and TRBJ2-2): DAGVTQSPTHLIKTRGQQVTLRCSPISGHKSVSWYQQVLGQGPQFIFQYYEKEERGRGNFPDRFSARQFPNYSSELNVNALLLGDSALYLCASSPPDDREGSGELFFGEGSRLTVL.

V usage is TRBV28 and J usage is TRBJ1-1, with D possibly TRBD1 on 6 matching bases. CDR3 length: 15 residues. From germline, CDR1 is MDHEN and CDR2 SYDVKM. Trimming stripped 8 bases from V and 4 bases from J, with 20 bases between. CDR3 nucleotides: TGTGCCAGCGAACGAGGGGGGGGGTCCCCCACTGAAGCTTTCTTT. It yields the protein CASERGGGSPTEAFF.

This chain links TRBV5-1 with TRBJ2-1, with 8 bases that match TRBD2. The CDR3 sequence is 14 residues long. J was trimmed by 9 bases and V by 1 base; bases with no gene match: 6. The germline V gene encodes CDR1 SGHRS and CDR2 YFSETQ. CDR3 sequence: CASSLTPAGGEQFF. The CDR3 DNA reads TGCGCCAGCAGCTTGACCCCCGCGGGAGGTGAGCAGTTCTTC.

V usage is TRBV15 and J usage is TRBJ2-7, with D perhaps TRBD1 (6 bases). Trimming took 1 base from V and 0 from J, leaving 16 bases between them. The germline gives CDR1 LNHNV, CDR2 YYDKDF (reference sequence). The CDR3 is 17 residues long. Written as DNA, the CDR3 is TGTGCCACCAGCAGAGTTGAACAGGGTATCGACTCCTACGAGCAGTACTTC. It codes for CATSRVEQGIDSYEQYF.

This clone was detected only a few times. The gene calls are TRBV5-1 and TRBJ1-6; no clear D. The CDR3 totals 13 residues. Trimming removed 0 bases from V and 10 bases from J, with 8 bases in between. Germline V gene lookup returns CDR1 SGHRS and CDR2 YFSETQ. In nucleotides, the CDR3 is TGCGCCAGCAGCTTGGTCGTAGAATCACCCCTCCACTTT. Its translation is CASSLVVESPLHF. Full variable domain (missing parts from reference TRBV5-1 and TRBJ1-6): KAGVTQTPRYLIKTRGQQVTLSCSPISGHRSVSWYQQTPGQGLQFLFEYFSETQRNKGNFPGRFSGRQFSNSRSEMNVSTLELGDSALYLCASSLVVESPLHFGNGTRLTVT.

The chain links TRBV11-2 to TRBJ1-6; 8 bases match TRBD1. Germline V lookup: CDR1 SGHAT, CDR2 FQNNGV. The junction had 4 bases not matched to a gene; V was cut back by 6 bases and J by 9 bases. The CDR3 is 13 residues long. CDR3 residues: CASSWTGTSPLHF. The CDR3 DNA sequence: TGTGCCAGCAGTTGGACAGGGACTTCACCCCTCCACTTT.

The chain is built from TRBV10-3 and TRBJ2-3; 7 bases are shared with TRBD1. CDR1 is ENHRY and CDR2 is SYGVKD in the germline V gene. This CDR3 has 15 residues. Trimming at V came to 6 bases and at J to 3 bases, leaving 9 bases not matched to a gene. The CDR3 DNA sequence: TGTGCCATCAGAGTAGACAGGGATTGGACAGATACGCAGTATTTT. It encodes CAIRVDRDWTDTQYF.